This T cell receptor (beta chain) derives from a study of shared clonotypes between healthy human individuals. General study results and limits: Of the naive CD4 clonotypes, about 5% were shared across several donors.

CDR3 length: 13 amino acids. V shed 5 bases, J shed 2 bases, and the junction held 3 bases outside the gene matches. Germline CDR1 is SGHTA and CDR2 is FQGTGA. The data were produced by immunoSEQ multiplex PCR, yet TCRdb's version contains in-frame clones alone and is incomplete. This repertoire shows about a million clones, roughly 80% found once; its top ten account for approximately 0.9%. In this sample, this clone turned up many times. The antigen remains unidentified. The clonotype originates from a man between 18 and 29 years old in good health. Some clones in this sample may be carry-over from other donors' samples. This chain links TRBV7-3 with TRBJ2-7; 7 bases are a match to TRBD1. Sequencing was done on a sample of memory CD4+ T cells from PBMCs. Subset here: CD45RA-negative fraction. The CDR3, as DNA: TGTGCCAGCAGCAGGGACAGAGCCTACGAGCAGTACTTC. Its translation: CASSRDRAYEQYF. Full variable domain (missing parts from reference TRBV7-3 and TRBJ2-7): GAGVSQTPSNKVTEKGKYVELRCDPISGHTALYWYRQSLGQGPEFLIYFQGTGAADDSGLPNDRFFAVRPEGSVSTLKIQRTERGDSAVYLCASSRDRAYEQYFGPGTRLTVT.